This T cell receptor beta chain derives from a study of T cell responses to AZD1222 COVID-19 vaccine. Study details: Both about-4-week and about-12-week second-dose recipients were combined.

Some clones are missing from TCRdb's copy, which holds only in-frame ones; the method was immunoSEQ multiplex PCR. The data show roughly 120,000 clones, around 87% seen once. Whole-study findings and limits: Just a handful of AZD1222 recipients tested seropositive at baseline. Variant regions that are unmutated are reportedly the target of nearly half of spike-specific TCRs.

This clone was counted once. Its antigen is currently unknown. This CDR3 spans 14 amino acids. Germline CDR1 is LGHDT and CDR2 is YNNKEL (reference sequence). V shed 4 bases and J shed 0 bases, with 7 bases lying between them. Sequences were derived from peripheral blood, sampled on day 0 of AZD1222 vaccination. The chain is built from TRBV3-1 (or the pseudogene TRBV3-2) and TRBJ1-5; no clear D. This sequence was found in an adult in good health. The CDR3 protein is CASSPVVSNQPQHF. In DNA, the CDR3 is TGTGCCAGCAGCCCGGTGGTTAGCAATCAGCCCCAGCATTTT.